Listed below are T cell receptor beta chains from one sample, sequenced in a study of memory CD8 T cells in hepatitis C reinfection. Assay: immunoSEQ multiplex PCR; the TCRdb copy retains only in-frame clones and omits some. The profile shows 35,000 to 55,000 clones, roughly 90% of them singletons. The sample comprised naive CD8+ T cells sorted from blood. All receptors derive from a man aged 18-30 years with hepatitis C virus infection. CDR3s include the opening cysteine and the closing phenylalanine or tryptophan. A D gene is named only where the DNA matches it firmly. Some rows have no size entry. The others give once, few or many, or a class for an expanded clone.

CASSTRQGPNNEQFF | TGTGCCAGCAGCACCCGACAGGGCCCGAACAATGAGCAGTTCTTC | TRBJ2-1 | . | TRBD1 | TRBV6-5
CATSRDPIIDSNQPQHF | TGTGCCACCAGCAGAGATCCTATTATTGATAGCAATCAGCCCCAGCATTTT | TRBJ1-5 | . | . | TRBV15
CASSERQANSYEQYF | TGTGCCAGCAGCGAGCGACAGGCGAACTCCTACGAGCAGTACTTC | TRBJ2-7 | . | . | TRBV7-9
CASSDRGNEQFF | TGTGCCAGCAGCGATAGGGGTAATGAGCAGTTCTTC | TRBJ2-1 | . | . | TRBV13
CAWSEGQGDPNYGYTF | TGTGCCTGGAGCGAGGGACAGGGGGATCCTAACTATGGCTACACCTTC | TRBJ1-2 | once | TRBD1 | TRBV30
CASSAGFLNQIEGEAFF | TGTGCCAGCAGCGCAGGATTTTTGAACCAGATCGAGGGTGAAGCTTTCTTT | TRBJ1-1 | . | . | TRBV9
CSVGGTGTFYTEAFF | TGCAGCGTGGGGGGGACAGGGACTTTCTACACTGAAGCTTTCTTT | TRBJ1-1 | few | TRBD1 | TRBV29-1
CASSSGQLDYTF | TGTGCCAGCAGCTCAGGACAGTTGGACTACACCTTC | TRBJ1-2 | . | . | TRBV7-6
CASSHSRTGGLNGYTF | TGTGCCAGCAGTCACTCCAGGACAGGGGGGTTAAATGGCTACACCTTC | TRBJ1-2 | . | TRBD1 | TRBV27
CSVEDPGQAKETQYF | TGCAGCGTTGAAGACCCGGGACAGGCAAAAGAGACCCAGTACTTC | TRBJ2-5 | . | TRBD1 | TRBV29-1
CASTSGHPSTDTQYF | TGTGCCAGTACCTCGGGACACCCAAGCACAGATACGCAGTATTTT | TRBJ2-3 | . | . | TRBV19
CSVDRGVLNGYTF | TGCAGCGTAGACAGGGGAGTTCTGAATGGCTACACCTTC | TRBJ1-2 | . | TRBD1 | TRBV29-1
CASSPLAGITDTQYF | TGTGCCAGCAGCCCGCTAGCGGGAATAACAGATACGCAGTATTTT | TRBJ2-3 | . | TRBD2 | TRBV14
CASSLKAGYEQFF | TGTGCCAGCAGTTTAAAAGCAGGGTATGAGCAGTTCTTC | TRBJ2-1 | . | . | TRBV27
CASSLSLAGWETQYF | TGTGCCAGTAGTCTTTCCCTAGCGGGTTGGGAGACCCAGTACTTC | TRBJ2-5 | . | TRBD2 | TRBV19
CASFDRGSEKLFF | TGTGCCAGCTTCGACAGGGGAAGTGAAAAACTGTTTTTT | TRBJ1-4 | . | TRBD1 | TRBV6-4
CASSQGLFSGKDGKNYEQYF | TGCGCCAGCAGCCAAGGCCTCTTTAGCGGGAAGGATGGTAAGAACTACGAGCAGTACTTC | TRBJ2-7 | . | TRBD2 | TRBV4-1
CASSYTPSYEQYF | TGTGCCAGCAGTTACACACCGTCCTACGAGCAGTACTTC | TRBJ2-7 | . | . | TRBV6-5
CASSLRQRNEQFF | TGTGCCAGCAGCTTGAGACAGAGAAATGAGCAGTTCTTC | TRBJ2-1 | . | . | TRBV13
CASSLQTSGRPDTQYF | TGTGCCAGCAGTTTACAAACTAGCGGGAGGCCAGATACGCAGTATTTT | TRBJ2-3 | . | TRBD2 | TRBV27
CASSSAGQGATLGDNEQFF | TGTGCCAGCAGCTCAGCCGGACAGGGAGCAACACTAGGTGACAATGAGCAGTTCTTC | TRBJ2-1 | . | TRBD1 | TRBV9
CASSFIGQGGETQYF | TGTGCCAGCAGTTTTATAGGGCAGGGAGGCGAGACCCAGTACTTC | TRBJ2-5 | . | . | TRBV27
CASSVGGQGAYNEQFF | TGTGCCAGCAGCGTAGGGGGACAGGGGGCCTACAATGAGCAGTTCTTC | TRBJ2-1 | . | TRBD1 | TRBV9
CASRGMEGNTEAFF | TGTGCCAGCAGGGGTATGGAGGGGAACACTGAAGCTTTCTTT | TRBJ1-1 | . | . | TRBV7-9
CASSVASGGTGNTIYF | TGTGCCAGCAGCGTAGCTTCGGGGGGCACTGGAAACACCATATATTTT | TRBJ1-3 | . | . | TRBV9
CASSYSKDGSGNEQFF | TGTGCCAGCAGTTACTCAAAGGACGGGAGTGGGAATGAGCAGTTCTTC | TRBJ2-1 | . | . | TRBV6-5
CASSYTGAGTDTQYF | TGTGCCAGCAGTTATACAGGGGCGGGCACAGATACGCAGTATTTT | TRBJ2-3 | . | TRBD1 | TRBV11-1
CASSLTAGGQETQYF | TGTGCCAGCAGCTTAACAGCGGGGGGACAAGAGACCCAGTACTTC | TRBJ2-5 | once | TRBD2 | TRBV7-9